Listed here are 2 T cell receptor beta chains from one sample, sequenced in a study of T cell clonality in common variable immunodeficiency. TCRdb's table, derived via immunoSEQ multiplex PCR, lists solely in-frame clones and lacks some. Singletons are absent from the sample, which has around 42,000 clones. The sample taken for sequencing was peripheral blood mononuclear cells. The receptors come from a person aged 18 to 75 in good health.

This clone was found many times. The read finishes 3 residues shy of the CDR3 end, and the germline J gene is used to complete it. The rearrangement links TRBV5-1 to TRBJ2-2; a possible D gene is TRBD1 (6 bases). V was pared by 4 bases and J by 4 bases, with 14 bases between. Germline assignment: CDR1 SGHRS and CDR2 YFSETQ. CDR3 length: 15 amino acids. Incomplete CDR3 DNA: TGCGCCAGCAGCAAAACATGGACAGTCACCGGGGAG. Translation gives CASSKTWTVTGE. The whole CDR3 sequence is CASSKTWTVTGELFF.

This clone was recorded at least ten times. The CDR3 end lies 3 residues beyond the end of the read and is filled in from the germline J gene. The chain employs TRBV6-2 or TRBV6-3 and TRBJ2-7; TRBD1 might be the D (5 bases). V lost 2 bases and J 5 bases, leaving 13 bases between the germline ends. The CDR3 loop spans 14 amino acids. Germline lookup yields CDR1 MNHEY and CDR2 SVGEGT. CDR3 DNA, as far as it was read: TGTGCCAGCAGTTACGCCTGGGCAGGGAACGAG. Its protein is CASSYAWAGNE. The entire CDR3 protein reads CASSYAWAGNEQYF.